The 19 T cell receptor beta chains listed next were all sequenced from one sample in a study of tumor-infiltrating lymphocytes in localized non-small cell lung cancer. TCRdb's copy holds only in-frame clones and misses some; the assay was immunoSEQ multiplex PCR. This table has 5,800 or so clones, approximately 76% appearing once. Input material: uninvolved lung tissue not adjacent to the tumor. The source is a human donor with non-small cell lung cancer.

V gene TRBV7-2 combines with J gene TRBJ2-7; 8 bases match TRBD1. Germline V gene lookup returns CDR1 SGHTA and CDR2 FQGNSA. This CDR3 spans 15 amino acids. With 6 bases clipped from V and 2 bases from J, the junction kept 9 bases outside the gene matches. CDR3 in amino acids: CASRRTGTGPYEQYF. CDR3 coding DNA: TGTGCCAGCAGGCGGACCGGGACAGGACCCTACGAGCAGTACTTC.

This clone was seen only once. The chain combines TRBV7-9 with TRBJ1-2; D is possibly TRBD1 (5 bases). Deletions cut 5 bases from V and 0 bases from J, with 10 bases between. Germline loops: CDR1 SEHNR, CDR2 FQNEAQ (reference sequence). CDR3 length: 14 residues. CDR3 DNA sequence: TGTGCCAGCAGCCCCAGGGAGTCTAACTATGGCTACACCTTC. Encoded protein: CASSPRESNYGYTF.

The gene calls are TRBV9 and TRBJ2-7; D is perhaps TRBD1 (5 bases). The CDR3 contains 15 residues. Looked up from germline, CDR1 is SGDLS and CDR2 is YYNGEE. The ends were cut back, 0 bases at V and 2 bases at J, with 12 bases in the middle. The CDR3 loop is CASSVEVDTPYEQYF. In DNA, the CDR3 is TGTGCCAGCAGCGTAGAGGTGGACACTCCCTACGAGCAGTACTTC.

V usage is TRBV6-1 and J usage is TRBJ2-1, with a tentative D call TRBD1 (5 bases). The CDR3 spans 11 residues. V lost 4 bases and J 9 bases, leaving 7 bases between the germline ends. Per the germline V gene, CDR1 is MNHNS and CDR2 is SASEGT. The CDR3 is CASSVQGEQFF. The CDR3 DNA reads TGTGCCAGCAGTGTTCAGGGTGAGCAGTTCTTC.

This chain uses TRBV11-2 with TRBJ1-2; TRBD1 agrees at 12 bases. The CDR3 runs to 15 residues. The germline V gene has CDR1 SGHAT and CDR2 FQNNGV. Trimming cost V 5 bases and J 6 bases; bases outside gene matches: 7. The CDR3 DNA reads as TGTGCCAGCAGCGAACCGGGACAGGGGGCAAATGGCTACACCTTC. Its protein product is CASSEPGQGANGYTF.

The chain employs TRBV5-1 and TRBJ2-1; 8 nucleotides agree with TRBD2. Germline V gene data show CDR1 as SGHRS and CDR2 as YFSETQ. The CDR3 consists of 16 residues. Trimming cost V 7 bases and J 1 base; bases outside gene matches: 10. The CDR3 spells CASSVAGGRSYNEQFF. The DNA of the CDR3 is TGCGCCAGCTCCGTTGCGGGGGGTCGTTCCTACAATGAGCAGTTCTTC. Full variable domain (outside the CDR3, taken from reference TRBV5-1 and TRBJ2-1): KAGVTQTPRYLIKTRGQQVTLSCSPISGHRSVSWYQQTPGQGLQFLFEYFSETQRNKGNFPGRFSGRQFSNSRSEMNVSTLELGDSALYLCASSVAGGRSYNEQFFGPGTRLTVL.

CDR3: CASSAQALNTEAFF. The CDR3 coding sequence is TGTGCCAGCAGCGCCCAGGCGTTGAACACTGAAGCTTTCTTT. This chain links TRBV7-2 with TRBJ1-1; no definite D call. This CDR3 has 14 residues. V lost 5 bases to trimming and J lost 0 bases, with 10 bases between them. Germline loops: CDR1 SGHTA, CDR2 FQGNSA.

The CDR3 region is CASSLVGLGGTGELFF. The CDR3 DNA reads TGCGCCAGCAGCTTGGTAGGACTAGGTGGCACCGGGGAGCTGTTTTTT. The chain carries TRBV5-1 and TRBJ2-2; 7 bases line up with TRBD2. Germline CDR1 reads SGHRS; CDR2 reads YFSETQ. The CDR3 loop spans 16 amino acids. After removal of 0 bases from V and 4 bases from J, the junction contained 6 bases not matched to a gene.

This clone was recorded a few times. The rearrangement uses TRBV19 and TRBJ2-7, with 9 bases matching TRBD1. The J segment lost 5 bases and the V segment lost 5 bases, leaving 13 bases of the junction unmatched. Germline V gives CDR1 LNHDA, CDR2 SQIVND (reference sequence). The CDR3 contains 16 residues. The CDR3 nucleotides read TGTGCCAGTAGTGTATCCACAGGGGGCGCACGTCACGAGCAGTACTTC. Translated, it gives CASSVSTGGARHEQYF.

The CDR3 region has the DNA TGTGCCAGCAGCATCGACAGGGCTAACTATGGCTACACCTTC. Translated, it gives CASSIDRANYGYTF. The J gene is TRBJ1-2, the V gene TRBV5-4; 7 positions agree with TRBD1. The CDR3 totals 14 residues. Trimming removed 4 bases from V and 0 bases from J; junction bases left unmatched: 3. CDR1 is SGHNT and CDR2 is YYREEE in the germline V gene (reference sequence).

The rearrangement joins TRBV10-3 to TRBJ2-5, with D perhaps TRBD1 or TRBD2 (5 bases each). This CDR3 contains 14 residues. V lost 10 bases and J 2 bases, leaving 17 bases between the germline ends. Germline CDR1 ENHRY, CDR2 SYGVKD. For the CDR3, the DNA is TGTGCCACCCGAGGGGCGACATTACAAGAGACCCAGTACTTC. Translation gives CATRGATLQETQYF.

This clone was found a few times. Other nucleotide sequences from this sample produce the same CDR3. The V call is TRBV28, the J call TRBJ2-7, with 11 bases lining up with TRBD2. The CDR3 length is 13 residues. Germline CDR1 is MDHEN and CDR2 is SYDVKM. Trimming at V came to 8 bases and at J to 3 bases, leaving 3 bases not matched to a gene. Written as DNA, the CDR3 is TGTGCCAGCGGGACTAGCGGAGTCTACGAGCAGTACTTC. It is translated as CASGTSGVYEQYF.

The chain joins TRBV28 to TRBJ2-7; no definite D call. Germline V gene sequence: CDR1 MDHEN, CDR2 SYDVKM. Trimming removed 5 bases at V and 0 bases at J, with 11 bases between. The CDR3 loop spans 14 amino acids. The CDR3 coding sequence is TGTGCCAGCAGTCACCTACAGAACTCCTACGAGCAGTACTTC. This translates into CASSHLQNSYEQYF. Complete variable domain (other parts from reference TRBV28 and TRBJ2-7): DVKVTQSSRYLVKRTGEKVFLECVQDMDHENMFWYRQDPGLGLRLIYFSYDVKMKEKGDIPEGYSVSREKKERFSLILESASTNQTSMYLCASSHLQNSYEQYFGPGTRLTVT.

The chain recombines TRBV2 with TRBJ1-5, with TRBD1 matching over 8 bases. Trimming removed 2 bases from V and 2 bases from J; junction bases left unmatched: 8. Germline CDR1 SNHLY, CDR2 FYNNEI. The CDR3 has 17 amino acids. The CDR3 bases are TGTGCCAGCAGTGAATTCTTTCAGGGGGCCGGCAATCAGCCCCAGCATTTT. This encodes CASSEFFQGAGNQPQHF.

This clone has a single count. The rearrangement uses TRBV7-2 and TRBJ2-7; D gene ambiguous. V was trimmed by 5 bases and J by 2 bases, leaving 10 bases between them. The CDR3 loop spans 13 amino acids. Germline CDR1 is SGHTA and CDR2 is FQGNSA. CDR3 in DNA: TGTGCCAGCAGCCCCACAGCCACCTACGAGCAGTACTTC. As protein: CASSPTATYEQYF.

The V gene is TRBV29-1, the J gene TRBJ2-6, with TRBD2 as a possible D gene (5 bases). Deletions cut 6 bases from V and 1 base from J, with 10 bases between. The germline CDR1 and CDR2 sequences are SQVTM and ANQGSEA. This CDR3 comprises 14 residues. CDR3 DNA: TGCAGCGTGACCCCGGGATCTGGGGCCAACGTCCTGACTTTC. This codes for CSVTPGSGANVLTF.

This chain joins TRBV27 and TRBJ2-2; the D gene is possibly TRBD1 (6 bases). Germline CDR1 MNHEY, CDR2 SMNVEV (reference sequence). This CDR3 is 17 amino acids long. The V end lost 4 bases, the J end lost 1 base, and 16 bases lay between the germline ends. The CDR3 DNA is TGTGCCAGCAGTTCACGGGACACACTTCGGAACACCGGGGAGCTGTTTTTT. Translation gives CASSSRDTLRNTGELFF.

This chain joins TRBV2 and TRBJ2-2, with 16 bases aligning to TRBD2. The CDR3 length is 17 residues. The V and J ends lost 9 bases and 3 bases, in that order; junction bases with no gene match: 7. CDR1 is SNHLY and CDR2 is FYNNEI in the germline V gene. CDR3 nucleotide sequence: TGTGCCAGACGGGGACTAGCGGGGGGGCTCGACACCGGGGAGCTGTTTTTT. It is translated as CARRGLAGGLDTGELFF. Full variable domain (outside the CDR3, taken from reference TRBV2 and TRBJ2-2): EPEVTQTPSHQVTQMGQEVILRCVPISNHLYFYWYRQILGQKVEFLVSFYNNEISEKSEIFDDQFSVERPDGSNFTLKIRSTKLEDSAMYFCARRGLAGGLDTGELFFGEGSRLTVL.

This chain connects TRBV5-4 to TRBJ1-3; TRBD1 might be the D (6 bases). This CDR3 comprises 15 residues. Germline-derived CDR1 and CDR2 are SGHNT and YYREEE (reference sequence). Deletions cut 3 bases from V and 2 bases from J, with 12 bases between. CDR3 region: CASSSQQGTGNTIYF. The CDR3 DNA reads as TGTGCCAGCAGCTCGCAACAGGGTACTGGAAACACCATATATTTT.